A selection of T cell receptor beta chains follows, all from one sample in a study of shared clonotypes between healthy human individuals. Profiled with immunoSEQ multiplex PCR; TCRdb holds only in-frame clones, not every one. The sample includes about 1.4 million clones, roughly 96% of them seen just once. Material: naive CD4+ T cells sorted from blood. These receptors were taken from a man aged 30 to 39 in good health. CDR3s include the opening cysteine and the closing phenylalanine or tryptophan. A D gene is named only where the DNA matches it firmly. Expanded clones get a size class; other rows say once, few or many, or leave the size out.

>-|TRBJ1-5|TRBV5-1|-|15
TGCGCCAGCAGCTTGGACGGTACAGGATATCAGCCCCAGCATTTT
CASSLDGTGYQPQHF
>once|TRBJ1-5|TRBV7-8|TRBD1|18
TGTGCCAGCAGCTTAGAACCGGGACAGAGCACTAGCAATCAGCCCCAGCATTTT
CASSLEPGQSTSNQPQHF
>-|TRBJ1-1|TRBV29-1|-|14
TGCAGCGTTGCATCAGGGGCGATGAACACTGAAGCTTTCTTT
CSVASGAMNTEAFF
>-|TRBJ2-1|TRBV13|-|12
TGTGCCAGCAGCGGAAGACAACCCAGCCCGTTCTTC
CASSGRQPSPFF
>-|TRBJ2-7|TRBV7-9|TRBD2|17
TGTGCCAGCAGCTTAGGCGGACTAGCGGGAGAGGTCTACGAGCAGTACTTC
CASSLGGLAGEVYEQYF
>-|TRBJ2-6|TRBV11-2|-|18
TGTGCCAGCAGTCCAGCTGGACGGATCCTTCTGGGGGCCAACGTCCTGACTTTC
CASSPAGRILLGANVLTF
>once|TRBJ2-7|TRBV5-1|TRBD2|14
TGCGCCAGCAGCTTCGGCGGGAGGGTATACGAGCAGTACTTC
CASSFGGRVYEQYF
>-|TRBJ2-7|TRBV6-5|-|15
TGTGCCAGCAGTTACGTTGGCGGGTCCTCCTACGAGCAGTACTTC
CASSYVGGSSYEQYF
>-|TRBJ2-5|TRBV5-4|-|17
TGTGCCAGCAGCCCGGCCGGCGGGGCTACGGTCAGGGAGACCCAGTACTTC
CASSPAGGATVRETQYF
>once|TRBJ2-1|TRBV6-1|TRBD2|16
TGTGCCAGCAGTGAATTAAGCGGGAGGGCTTACAATGAGCAGTTCTTC
CASSELSGRAYNEQFF
>-|TRBJ1-2|TRBV6-4|-|14
TGTGCCAGCAGTGAAGGTTTGCCAGGAAGCGGCTACACCTTC
CASSEGLPGSGYTF
>-|TRBJ1-1|TRBV19|-|16
TGTGCCAGTAGTCCCCTTTTTGACAGGCCGAACAAAGAAGCTTTCTTT
CASSPLFDRPNKEAFF
>-|TRBJ2-1|TRBV7-9|TRBD1|13
TGTGCCGCCTGGACAGGGGAAAGGGGTGAGCAGTTCTTC
CAAWTGERGEQFF
>-|TRBJ2-5|TRBV5-6|TRBD2|16
TGTGCCAGCAGCTTGGTGACTAGCGTTATACAAGAGACCCAGTACTTC
CASSLVTSVIQETQYF
>-|TRBJ1-2|TRBV2|-|13
TGTGCCAGCAGCAAAGGGGGGGAGAATGGCTACACCTTC
CASSKGGENGYTF
>-|TRBJ1-3|TRBV5-1|-|16
TGCGCCAGCAGCTCATCCATCGGCCCCTCTGGAAACACCATATATTTT
CASSSSIGPSGNTIYF
>-|TRBJ1-5|TRBV18|-|17
TGTGCCAGCTCACCATACACCGGGCACATCCGGAATCAGCCCCAGCATTTT
CASSPYTGHIRNQPQHF
>-|TRBJ2-3|TRBV14|-|17
TGTGCCAGCAGCCAAGAGTGGGAAGGGCCCATTGTGTATACGCAGTATTTT
CASSQEWEGPIVYTQYF
>-|TRBJ2-1|TRBV9|-|13
TGTGCCAGCAGCCCCCGCCCAGAGAATGAGCAGTTCTTC
CASSPRPENEQFF
>-|TRBJ2-7|TRBV5-4|-|16
TGTGCCAGCAGTTCGGAGCCGGGACGGTCCATCTACGAGCAGTACTTC
CASSSEPGRSIYEQYF
>-|TRBJ1-6|TRBV27|-|15
TGTGCCAGCAGCCCTTTGGACTTTGATAATTCACCCCTCCACTTT
CASSPLDFDNSPLHF
>-|TRBJ2-7|TRBV9|-|14
TGTGCCAGCAGCGCCCGATCGGGGACCAACGAGCAGTACTTC
CASSARSGTNEQYF
>-|TRBJ2-7|TRBV18|TRBD1|16
TGTGCCAGCTCACCAACTCTAAACAGGGGGCAGAGGGAGCAGTACTTC
CASSPTLNRGQREQYF
>-|TRBJ1-2|TRBV15|-|11
TGTGCCACCAGCACCGACTTTGGCTACACCTTC
CATSTDFGYTF
>-|TRBJ2-2|TRBV18|-|16
TGTGCCAGCTCACCACTCGCACCTCGCGTAGACGGGGAGCTGTTTTTT
CASSPLAPRVDGELFF
>-|TRBJ1-1|TRBV28|TRBD1|15
TGTGCCAGCAGTTTACCGACAGGGTGGTTCACTGAAGCTTTCTTT
CASSLPTGWFTEAFF
>-|TRBJ2-6|TRBV18|-|16
TGTGCCAGCTCACTTCGGAGAGGGTCTGGGGCCAACGTCCTGACTTTC
CASSLRRGSGANVLTF
>-|TRBJ2-1|TRBV5-1|-|15
TGCGCCAGCAGCTTGGTCACGGGGTCCTACAATGAGCAGTTCTTC
CASSLVTGSYNEQFF
>-|TRBJ2-3|TRBV28|TRBD2|16
TGTGCCAGCAGTTTACGTCCTAGCGGGAGCACAGATACGCAGTATTTT
CASSLRPSGSTDTQYF
>-|TRBJ2-3|TRBV5-4|-|12
TGTGCCAGCAGCCGTCCCACAGATACGCAGTATTTT
CASSRPTDTQYF
>-|TRBJ2-5|TRBV11-2|TRBD2|16
TGTGCCAGCAGCCCACCCGGACTAGCGGGGAGCAGGGCCCAGTACTTC
CASSPPGLAGSRAQYF
>once|TRBJ2-3|TRBV18|TRBD2|17
TGTGCCAGCTCACTAATACGACTAGCGGAGATCACAGATACGCAGTATTTT
CASSLIRLAEITDTQYF
>-|TRBJ2-7|TRBV6-1|TRBD1|14
TGTGCCAGCGCCCGGGGACAGCTCGCCTACGAGCAGTACTTC
CASARGQLAYEQYF
>-|TRBJ2-1|TRBV12-5|TRBD2|17
TGTGCTTCTTCGAACTTTAGCGGGAGTAGCTTATTAGGGGAGCAGTTCTTC
CASSNFSGSSLLGEQFF
>-|TRBJ2-7|TRBV28|-|15
TGTGCCAGCAGAACACCGGGACGGGCTACCTACGAGCAGTACTTC
CASRTPGRATYEQYF
>-|TRBJ2-7|TRBV11-2|-|13
TGTGCCAGCAGCTTCGCGCGAGGGGTCGAGCAGTACTTC
CASSFARGVEQYF
>once|TRBJ2-1|TRBV28|-|16
TGTGCCAGCAGCACACACAGGGCAAGCTCCTACAATGAGCAGTTCTTC
CASSTHRASSYNEQFF
>-|TRBJ2-7|TRBV9|TRBD2|16
TGTGCCAGCAGCCCAGGTCGCGGGAGCTACTCCTACGAGCAGTACTTC
CASSPGRGSYSYEQYF
>-|TRBJ2-2|TRBV27|TRBD2|14
TGTGCCAGCGGACCTCGCGGGAGGACCGGGGAGCTGTTTTTT
CASGPRGRTGELFF
>-|TRBJ2-5|TRBV2|-|14
TGTGCCAGCAGCCGCGGGCCACTGCAAGAGACCCAGTACTTC
CASSRGPLQETQYF
>-|TRBJ2-7|TRBV7-2|-|17
TGTGCCAGCAGCTTAGTAGAGGTTTGGGGGGCCATCGGGGAGCAGTACTTC
CASSLVEVWGAIGEQYF
>-|TRBJ1-1|TRBV7-8|-|14
TGTGCCAGCAGCTTAGGATGGGGCAGATCTGAAGCTTTCTTT
CASSLGWGRSEAFF
>-|TRBJ2-2|TRBV6-1|TRBD2|16
TGTGCCAGCAGTGGAGTAGCGGGGGAGAACACCGGGGAGCTGTTTTTT
CASSGVAGENTGELFF
>-|TRBJ2-3|TRBV9|-|14
TGTGCCAGCAGCGTAGCCCCTAGGACAGATACGCAGTATTTT
CASSVAPRTDTQYF
>-|TRBJ1-3|TRBV19|-|13
TGTGCCAGTAGTGTGGGCTCTGGAAACACCATATATTTT
CASSVGSGNTIYF
>-|TRBJ1-2|TRBV6-5|TRBD1|13
TGTGCCAGCAGAAGACAGGGGTCCTATGGCTACACCTTC
CASRRQGSYGYTF
>-|TRBJ1-1|TRBV6-1|-|14
TGTGCCATCGCACCGCGACAGTGGAACACTGAAGCTTTCTTT
CAIAPRQWNTEAFF
>-|TRBJ2-3|TRBV10-1|-|16
TGCGCCAGCAGTGAGGCGACTAGTTTTTCATCAGATACGCAGTATTTT
CASSEATSFSSDTQYF
>-|TRBJ1-5|TRBV4-3|-|15
TGCGCCAGCAGCCAAGATCCCAGTCCTAATCAGCCCCAGCATTTT
CASSQDPSPNQPQHF
>-|TRBJ1-3|TRBV5-1|TRBD1|15
TGCGCCAGCAGCTTGGAGGACAGGGCTTGGAACACCATATATTTT
CASSLEDRAWNTIYF
>-|TRBJ1-5|TRBV9|-|14
TGTGCCAGCAGCGTAGGGGCGGTTGATCAGCCCCAGCATTTT
CASSVGAVDQPQHF
>-|TRBJ2-1|TRBV5-1|TRBD2|19
TGCGCCAGCAGCTTGCGCCGACTAGCGGGAAAAAGCTCCTACAATGAGCAGTTCTTC
CASSLRRLAGKSSYNEQFF
>-|TRBJ1-1|TRBV29-1|-|13
TGCAGCGTTGAAGACAGGGGTTTCACTGAAGCTTTCTTT
CSVEDRGFTEAFF